Each of the 27 T cell receptor beta chains below was sequenced from the same sample in a study of cytomegalovirus exposure and HLA in healthy donors. PCR primers comprised 60 Vbeta and 13 Jbeta primers. Sequencing used immunoSEQ multiplex PCR; TCRdb keeps in-frame clones, though not all of them. The top ten clones hold roughly 3% of a sample with 130,000 or so clones, around 74% of them seen once. The sequenced sample was PBMCs. The receptor source for this set is a man aged 25 to 45 in good health and CMV-seronegative.

V is TRBV4-2 and J is TRBJ2-7; D might be TRBD1 (5 bases). The CDR3 loop spans 14 amino acids. Germline CDR1 LGHNA, CDR2 YNFKEQ. The V and J ends lost 1 base and 5 bases respectively, with 12 bases between them. DNA of the CDR3: TGTGCCAGCAGCCAAGCAGGAGCAGGGCACGAGCAGTACTTC. Its translation is CASSQAGAGHEQYF.

The rearrangement uses TRBV2 and TRBJ2-1; weak D call: TRBD1 (5 bases). The CDR3 loop spans 13 amino acids. Germline CDR1 SNHLY, CDR2 FYNNEI. The germline V and J ends were trimmed by 7 bases and 4 bases, with 11 bases remaining between them. CDR3 sequence reads: CASKLDRYNEQFF. DNA for the CDR3: TGTGCCAGCAAATTAGACAGATACAATGAGCAGTTCTTC.

The chain combines TRBV15 with TRBJ2-2, with D perhaps TRBD2 (5 bases). Germline CDR1 is LNHNV and CDR2 is YYDKDF (reference sequence). Trimming took off 1 base at V and 8 bases at J, with 14 bases between the two ends. The CDR3 has 15 amino acids. The CDR3 nucleotides read TGTGCCACCAGCAGAGGTCGGGGTCCTACTGGGGAGCTGTTTTTT. Protein: CATSRGRGPTGELFF.

This rearrangement joins TRBV6-5 to TRBJ2-7; D is unclear. Trimming removed 8 bases at V and 6 bases at J, with 17 bases between. This CDR3 has 13 residues. Germline V gene lookup returns CDR1 MNHEY and CDR2 SVGAGI. Here the CDR3 DNA reads TGTGCCAGCGCCTCTTACTCGACGGGCGAGCAGTACTTC. Protein sequence: CASASYSTGEQYF.

This clone turned up a few times. The chain links TRBV2 to TRBJ1-1, with TRBD1 matching 10 bases. This CDR3 is built from 13 residues. Trimming took 6 bases from V and 5 from J; bases not matched to a gene: 3. In germline, CDR1 is SNHLY, CDR2 FYNNEI. The CDR3 nucleotides read TGTGCCAGCAGGGGACAGGGGCGGACTGAAGCTTTCTTT. It yields the protein CASRGQGRTEAFF.

The CDR3 loop is CASSWTGGFTEAFF. The CDR3, as DNA: TGTGCCAGTTCCTGGACAGGGGGGTTCACTGAAGCTTTCTTT. The chain couples TRBV27 to TRBJ1-1; 10 bases line up with TRBD1. The CDR3 has 14 residues. Germline V gives CDR1 MNHEY, CDR2 SMNVEV (reference sequence). Losses at the gene ends were 9 bases for V and 4 bases for J; bases not matched to a gene: 8.

This clone occurred once. The chain recombines TRBV4-2 with TRBJ2-3; D is unresolved. CDR3 length: 15 amino acids. The germline V gene has CDR1 LGHNA and CDR2 YNFKEQ. V gave up 5 bases and J gave up 8 bases, with 20 bases separating them. This CDR3 is CASSSLSTQDPTQYF. The CDR3 coding sequence is TGTGCCAGCAGCTCTCTCTCCACCCAGGATCCTACGCAGTATTTT.

The chain has TRBV18 and TRBJ1-1, with 12 nucleotides matching TRBD1. This CDR3 spans 16 amino acids. Germline V gene data show CDR1 as KGHSH and CDR2 as LQKENI. V was clipped by 3 bases and J by 0 bases; unmatched bases: 2. This CDR3 reads CASSPGQGALNTEAFF. The CDR3 nucleotides read TGTGCCAGCTCACCGGGACAGGGGGCCTTGAACACTGAAGCTTTCTTT.

The V and J genes are TRBV6-5 and TRBJ2-5; TRBD2 aligns across 7 bases. The last part of the DNA fits TRBJ2-7 better; the J call may be wrong. This CDR3 region has 14 residues. CDR1 and CDR2 from the germline V gene are MNHEY and SVGAGI. CDR3: CASSKVGGSYEQYF. CDR3 nucleotide sequence: TGTGCCAGCTCAAAAGTGGGGGGGTCCTACGAGCAGTACTTC.

This clone was observed a handful of times. The J gene is TRBJ2-7, the V gene TRBV10-3, with D hard to call. The germline V gene encodes CDR1 ENHRY and CDR2 SYGVKD. This CDR3 has 16 residues. V lost 2 bases to trimming and J lost 4 bases, with 18 bases between them. In DNA, the CDR3 is TGTGCCATCAGTGAGCCTCGCGTGGCAGGTAGATACGAGCAGTACTTC. Protein: CAISEPRVAGRYEQYF.

The sample holds a few counts of this clone. The J gene is TRBJ1-1, the V gene TRBV29-1, with D perhaps TRBD1 (6 bases). Germline-derived CDR1 and CDR2 are SQVTM and ANQGSEA. Trimming removed 7 bases from V and 8 bases from J, with 20 bases in between. This CDR3 has 13 residues. Written as DNA, the CDR3 is TGCAGCGCCGTCCTCCCGGGACACGACGAAGCTTTCTTT. It is translated as CSAVLPGHDEAFF.

The V and J genes are TRBV19 and TRBJ2-3; possibly TRBD1 for D (5 bases). Germline V gene sequence: CDR1 LNHDA, CDR2 SQIVND (reference sequence). Trimming shortened V by 5 bases and J by 3 bases, and 21 bases separated the two germline ends. This CDR3 is built from 17 residues. The CDR3 region has the DNA TGTGCCAGTAGTTCTCGCAGGGCGATAGGTGCTACAGATACGCAGTATTTT. It is translated as CASSSRRAIGATDTQYF.

This clone was detected a few times. One end of the junction fails to match germline, which may point to a read error. The V call is TRBV5-4, the J call TRBJ1-1, with a weak D call TRBD1 (5 bases). Per germline, CDR1 SGHNT and CDR2 YYREEE (reference sequence). There are 13 residues in the CDR3. The CDR3 bases are TGTGCCAGCAGCCCCGGGGGGTCTCTGGGGGTTGGCTTT. It specifies CASSPGGSLGVGF.

The J gene is TRBJ1-3, the V gene TRBV2, with D tentatively TRBD1 (6 bases). This CDR3 spans 15 amino acids. V dropped 6 bases and J dropped 1 base, with 13 bases sitting between them. The germline V gene encodes CDR1 SNHLY and CDR2 FYNNEI. The CDR3: CASRSGGASGNTIYF. DNA of the CDR3: TGTGCCAGCAGAAGCGGGGGGGCTTCTGGAAACACCATATATTTT.

The J gene is TRBJ1-2, the V gene TRBV30; TRBD1 might be the D (6 bases). From germline, CDR1 is GTSNPN and CDR2 SVGIG (reference sequence). This CDR3 comprises 12 residues. The V end was cut by 7 bases, the J end by 5 bases, with 14 bases between. CDR3 amino acids: CASPGEWYGYTF. CDR3 nucleotide sequence: TGTGCCTCCCCAGGGGAATGGTATGGCTACACCTTC.

To note about this clone: One end of the junction is discordant with germline, which a read error may explain. V is TRBV7-7 and J is TRBJ2-1; the match to TRBD2 covers 11 bases. CDR1 SSHAT and CDR2 FNYEAQ come from the germline V gene (reference sequence). The CDR3 is 15 amino acids. The CDR3 sequence is CASSLRLAGGDEQFF. The CDR3 region has the DNA TGTGCTAGCAGCTTGAGGCTAGCGGGGGGAGATGAGCAGTTCTTC. The whole variable domain, filled in from reference TRBV7-7 and TRBJ2-1, reads GAGVSQSPRYKVTKRGQDVTLRCDPISSHATLYWYQQALGQGPEFLTYFNYEAQPDKSGLPSDRFSAERPEGSISTLTIQRTEQRDSAMYRCASSLRLAGGDEQFFGPGTRLTVL.

The chain recombines TRBV2 with TRBJ2-7, with TRBD1 identical over 8 bases. Unmatched junction bases numbered 10, after V lost 5 bases and J lost 4 bases. This CDR3 spans 15 amino acids. CDR1 is SNHLY, CDR2 FYNNEI, per germline. CDR3 in amino acids: CASSTDRVTGYEQYF. DNA for the CDR3: TGTGCCAGCAGTACGGACAGGGTTACGGGGTACGAGCAGTACTTC.

This chain links TRBV5-6 with TRBJ1-2, with D possibly matching TRBD1 (6 bases). Germline assignment: CDR1 SGHDT and CDR2 YYEEEE. This CDR3 is built from 16 residues. Trimming cost V 0 bases and J 4 bases, with 16 bases left between them. CDR3 bases: TGTGCCAGCAGCTTGGGACAGGAAGCTGGGGGCTATGGCTACACCTTC. Translated, it gives CASSLGQEAGGYGYTF.

This sequence joins TRBV5-1 and TRBJ1-2; D is undetermined. The CDR3 sequence is 14 residues long. The V end lost 0 bases, the J end lost 3 bases, and 9 bases lay between the germline ends. CDR1 and CDR2 (germline): SGHRS, YFSETQ. Here the CDR3 reads CASSLESGYYGYTF. In DNA, the CDR3 is TGCGCCAGCAGCTTGGAAAGCGGTTACTATGGCTACACCTTC.

V usage is TRBV30 and J usage is TRBJ2-1, with 7 bases that match TRBD2. This CDR3 has 15 residues. Unmatched junction bases numbered 9, after V lost 4 bases and J lost 3 bases. Germline CDR1 and CDR2: GTSNPN and SVGIG (reference sequence). CDR3 loop: CAWTLRGLIYNEQFF. CDR3 coding DNA: TGTGCCTGGACCCTGCGGGGGTTGATCTACAATGAGCAGTTCTTC. The full variable domain, rest sourced from reference TRBV30 and TRBJ2-1, is SQTIHQWPATLVQPVGSPLSLECTVEGTSNPNLYWYRQAAGRGLQLLFYSVGIGQISSEVPQNLSASRPQDRQFILSSKKLLLSDSGFYLCAWTLRGLIYNEQFFGPGTRLTVL.

This clone ranks as medium-sized. The chain carries TRBV28 and TRBJ2-7, with unresolved D. V dropped 6 bases and J dropped 2 bases, with 11 bases sitting between them. This CDR3 comprises 13 residues. Germline values: CDR1 MDHEN, CDR2 SYDVKM. CDR3 DNA sequence: TGTGCCAGCAGGTCCACAGAGACCTACGAGCAGTACTTC. Translating it yields CASRSTETYEQYF. Supplemented by reference TRBV28 and TRBJ2-7, the full variable domain reads DVKVTQSSRYLVKRTGEKVFLECVQDMDHENMFWYRQDPGLGLRLIYFSYDVKMKEKGDIPEGYSVSREKKERFSLILESASTNQTSMYLCASRSTETYEQYFGPGTRLTVT.

The V call is TRBV7-6, the J call TRBJ2-7; 11 bases match TRBD2. From germline, CDR1 is SGHVS and CDR2 FNYEAQ. After removal of 6 bases from V and 6 bases from J, the junction contained 10 bases not matched to a gene. This CDR3 comprises 15 residues. CDR3 region: CASSSNSGRASEQYF. DNA of the CDR3: TGTGCCAGCAGTTCCAATAGCGGGAGGGCCTCCGAGCAGTACTTC.

The chain is built from TRBV9 and TRBJ2-2; 10 nucleotides line up with TRBD2. The J segment lost 8 bases and the V segment lost 1 base, leaving 2 bases of the junction unmatched. Germline CDR1 is SGDLS and CDR2 is YYNGEE. The CDR3 has 14 amino acids. The CDR3 is CASSVPAGGGELFF. Written as DNA, the CDR3 is TGTGCCAGCAGCGTACCAGCGGGAGGGGGGGAGCTGTTTTTT. Drawing the rest from reference TRBV9 and TRBJ2-2, the complete variable domain is DSGVTQTPKHLITATGQRVTLRCSPRSGDLSVYWYQQSLDQGLQFLIQYYNGEERAKGNILERFSAQQFPDLHSELNLSSLELGDSALYFCASSVPAGGGELFFGEGSRLTVL.

The CDR3 spells CASSQDSFSGEAFF. CDR3 bases: TGCGCCAGCAGCCAAGACAGTTTCTCGGGTGAAGCTTTCTTT. The chain joins TRBV4-3 to TRBJ1-1; D not resolved. Germline V CDR1 and CDR2: LGHNA, YSLEER. The CDR3 runs to 14 residues. Trimming removed 0 bases at V and 7 bases at J, with 12 bases between.

This clone came up a few times. Written as DNA, the CDR3 is TGTGCCATCAGTGAGTTGGGGCCGGACAATGAGCAGTTCTTC. This encodes CAISELGPDNEQFF. This chain connects TRBV10-3 to TRBJ2-1; possible D gene TRBD1, 5 bases. Trimming stripped 1 base from V and 5 bases from J, with 9 bases between. The germline CDR1 and CDR2 sequences are ENHRY and SYGVKD. CDR3 length: 14 amino acids.

This clone is a singleton in its sample. CDR3 sequence (DNA): TGTGCCAGCAGCCGGTACACCTTC. Translated: CASSRYTF. This sequence joins TRBV27 and TRBJ1-2; no firm D call. V gave up 6 bases and J gave up 11 bases, with 4 bases separating them. Germline V lookup: CDR1 MNHEY, CDR2 SMNVEV (reference sequence). The CDR3 is made up of 8 amino acids.

The chain has TRBV5-1 and TRBJ1-4; TRBD1 aligns across 7 bases. The CDR3 is 15 amino acids. The V and J ends lost 3 bases and 4 bases, in that order; junction bases with no gene match: 6. CDR1 is SGHRS and CDR2 is YFSETQ in the germline V gene. This CDR3 reads CASSSHRGDNEKLFF. For the CDR3, the DNA is TGCGCCAGCAGCTCTCACAGGGGAGATAATGAAAAACTGTTTTTT.